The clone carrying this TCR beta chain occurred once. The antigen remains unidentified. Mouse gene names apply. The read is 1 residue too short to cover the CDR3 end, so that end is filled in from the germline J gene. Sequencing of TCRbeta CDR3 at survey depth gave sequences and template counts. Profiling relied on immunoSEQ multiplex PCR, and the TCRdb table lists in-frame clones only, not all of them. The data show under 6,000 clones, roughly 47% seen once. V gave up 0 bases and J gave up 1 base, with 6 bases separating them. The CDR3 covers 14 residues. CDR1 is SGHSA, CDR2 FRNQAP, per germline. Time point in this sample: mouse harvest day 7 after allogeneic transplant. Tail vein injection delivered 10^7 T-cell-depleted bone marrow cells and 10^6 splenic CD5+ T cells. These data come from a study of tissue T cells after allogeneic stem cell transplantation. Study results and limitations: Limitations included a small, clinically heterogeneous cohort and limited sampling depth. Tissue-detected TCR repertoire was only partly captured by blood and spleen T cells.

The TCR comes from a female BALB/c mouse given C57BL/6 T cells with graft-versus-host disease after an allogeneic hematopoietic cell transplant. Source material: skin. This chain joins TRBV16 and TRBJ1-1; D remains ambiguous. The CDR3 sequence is CASSLEARNTEVFF. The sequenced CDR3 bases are TGTGCAAGCAGCTTAGAAGCCAGAAACACAGAAGTCTTC.